This T cell receptor (beta chain) derives from a study of blood T cell repertoires in COVID-19. Study as a whole: T cells, B-cell-depleted T cells, or PBMCs provided the cDNA or gDNA that served as material.

V was pared by 3 bases and J by 8 bases, with 19 bases between. The CDR3 runs to 15 residues. CDR1 and CDR2 (germline): MNHNS, SASEGT. The protocol was immunoSEQ multiplex PCR, while the TCRdb copy is restricted to in-frame clones and leaves out a portion. The profile covers 40,000 to 55,000 clones, with less than 85% appearing a single time and around 4.2% taken by the ten largest. The sequencing input was peripheral blood. The genes are TRBV6-1 and TRBJ1-2, with a weak D call TRBD1 (6 bases). The sequence was obtained from a woman aged 70-85 years with acute or convalescent COVID-19. This CDR3 reads CASSDRTAAGRGYTF. CDR3 DNA: TGTGCCAGCAGTGATCGGACAGCCGCCGGAAGAGGCTACACCTTC.